This is a list of T cell receptor beta chains from one sample in a study of control samples from healthy donors and cancer patients. Method: immunoSEQ multiplex PCR; TCRdb's copy keeps in-frame clones and lacks some. The sample lists 90,000 to 100,000 clones, 70% to 80% seen once, with 10% in the top ten. The source material was blood. The receptors originated from a woman aged 25 to 39 in good health. Both conserved end residues are part of each CDR3. The D gene is left open where the match is weak. Where a row states a size, it is once, few, many or the class of an expanded clone; other rows omit it.

j_call,v_call,d_call,clone_size,cdr3_nt,cdr3_aa
TRBJ2-2,TRBV7-6,TRBD2,once,TGTGCCAGCAGCCCAGTCACGGGGGGGAGGAACACCGGGGAGCTGTTTTTT,CASSPVTGGRNTGELFF
TRBJ1-1,TRBV9,.,.,TGTGCCAGCAGCATAGGGGGGGAGAACACTGAAGCTTTCTTT,CASSIGGENTEAFF
TRBJ2-7,TRBV27,.,.,TGTGCCAGCAGTTTTGGCACCGCCCCGTACGAGCAGTACTTC,CASSFGTAPYEQYF
TRBJ1-1,TRBV9,.,.,TGTGCCAGCAGCGCGCTACTGGGCACTGAAGCTTTCTTT,CASSALLGTEAFF
TRBJ2-1,TRBV20-1,.,few,TGCAGTGCTAGTCCCCAGCGGAACCTCTACAATGAGCAGTTCTTC,CSASPQRNLYNEQFF
TRBJ2-1,TRBV19,.,.,TGTGCCAGTAGTTTAGGATCAGGTGAGCAGTTCTTC,CASSLGSGEQFF
TRBJ1-1,TRBV29-1,.,.,TGCAGCGTTGAAGATCCCGGTAAAGCTTTCTTT,CSVEDPGKAFF
TRBJ1-5,TRBV19,.,.,TGTGCCAGTACCACCGTCTGGGGGGGCCTCAATCAGCCCCAGCATTTT,CASTTVWGGLNQPQHF
TRBJ2-2,TRBV7-2,.,once,TGTGCCAGCAGCCGCGGCGGATTAACCGGGGAGCTGTTTTTT,CASSRGGLTGELFF
TRBJ1-6,TRBV6-5,.,.,TGTGCCAGCAGGGCCGGGTTAGGTAATTCACCCCTCCACTTT,CASRAGLGNSPLHF
TRBJ1-2,TRBV7-3,TRBD1,.,TGTGCCAGCAGCCCGGACAGGGACTATGGCTACACCTTC,CASSPDRDYGYTF
TRBJ1-2,TRBV12-3/TRBV12-4,.,once,TGTGCCAGCAGTTCTCAGGGTTTTGGCTACACCTTC,CASSSQGFGYTF
TRBJ1-3,TRBV9,.,.,TGTGCCAGCAGCCCAACAGGGAACTCTGGAAACACCATATATTTT,CASSPTGNSGNTIYF
TRBJ1-2,TRBV27,.,few,TGTGCCAGCAGTTTACGGGGTAACTATGGCTACACCTTC,CASSLRGNYGYTF
TRBJ1-5,TRBV6-6,TRBD1,.,TGTGCCAGCAGTTCAGGGGGCACCCAGCCCCAGCATTTT,CASSSGGTQPQHF
TRBJ2-3,TRBV11-2,TRBD1,.,TGTGCCAGCAGCTCGCAGGGGGCCCCCACAGATACGCAGTATTTT,CASSSQGAPTDTQYF
TRBJ1-2,TRBV6-6,.,.,TGTGCCAGCAGTTACGACACGGAGTGGTACTATGGCTACACCTTC,CASSYDTEWYYGYTF
TRBJ1-1,TRBV19,.,few,TGTGCCAGCAGCTACTTAGGGCCTGAAGCTTTCTTT,CASSYLGPEAFF
TRBJ2-5,TRBV4-2,.,.,.,CASSQDSFLETQYF
TRBJ1-3,TRBV30,.,.,TGTGCCTGGAGTCGGGACACTGGAAACACCATATATTTT,CAWSRDTGNTIYF
TRBJ2-4,TRBV7-8,TRBD1,.,TGTGCCAGCAGCTTGACAGGGGGTTCCTTATTGGCCAAAAACATTCAGTACTTC,CASSLTGGSLLAKNIQYF
TRBJ1-4,TRBV3-1/TRBV3-2,.,.,TGTGCCAGCAGCCAAGCGGGTCTCGGGACACCTGAAAAACTGTTTTTT,CASSQAGLGTPEKLFF
TRBJ1-2,TRBV30,.,once,TGTGTCTCCCGGGACACCTCCTTC,CVSRDTSF
TRBJ1-6,TRBV7-2,TRBD1,.,TGTGCCAGCAGCTGGACAGGAGACTATAATTCACCCCTCCACTTT,CASSWTGDYNSPLHF
TRBJ2-5,TRBV7-2,.,.,TGTGCCAGCAGCCCCCTCAGGGGGACCCAGTACTTC,CASSPLRGTQYF
TRBJ1-1,TRBV11-2,.,few,TGTGCCAGCAGCTTAGTGCCAGGGGCTCTGAACACTGAAGCTTTCTTT,CASSLVPGALNTEAFF
TRBJ1-2,TRBV5-4,TRBD1,.,TGTGCCAGCAGCCTGACAGGGCTTTATGGCTACACCTTC,CASSLTGLYGYTF
TRBJ1-1,TRBV23-1,.,.,TGCGCCAGCAGTCTCCGGTCGGGCACCATGAACACTGAAGCTTTCTTT,CASSLRSGTMNTEAFF
TRBJ1-2,TRBV7-8,TRBD1,.,TGTGCCAGCAGCCTCCGGACAGGGCGCTATGGCTACACCTTC,CASSLRTGRYGYTF
TRBJ2-3,TRBV7-2,.,.,TGTGCCAGCAGCTTAAAGTTTGGGGTAGATACGCAGTATTTT,CASSLKFGVDTQYF
TRBJ1-2,TRBV14,TRBD1,.,TGTGCCAGCAGCCAAAGGGGGCAAGGCTACACCTTC,CASSQRGQGYTF
TRBJ2-6,TRBV7-2,TRBD1,once,TGTGCCAGCAGCTTAGTTGGGACAGGGGGCGCCGGGGCCAACGTCCTGACTTTC,CASSLVGTGGAGANVLTF
TRBJ2-3,TRBV7-2,.,medium-sized,TGTGCCAGCAGCAACACAGATACGCAGTATTTT,CASSNTDTQYF
TRBJ1-6,TRBV7-2,.,.,TGTGCCAGTGGACGGAGGTGGAATTCACCCCTCCACTTT,CASGRRWNSPLHF
TRBJ1-2,TRBV30,.,.,TGTGCCTGGAGTGTAGAGGGGTGGAGCGGCTACACCTTC,CAWSVEGWSGYTF
TRBJ1-2,TRBV12-3/TRBV12-4,.,once,TGTGCCAGCAGTCGACAGGAGAACTATGGCTACACCTTC,CASSRQENYGYTF
TRBJ1-5,TRBV12-3/TRBV12-4,.,.,TGTGCCAGCAGTTTGGGGCCCAATCAGCCCCAGCATTTT,CASSLGPNQPQHF
TRBJ1-6,TRBV5-6,.,few,TGTGCCAGCAGCTACCTGGGGGGTAGCACCGTTGATTTTAATTCACCCCTCCACTTT,CASSYLGGSTVDFNSPLHF
TRBJ2-6,TRBV19,TRBD1,.,TGTGCCAGTAGTAAGGGACAGGGGAACCCTGGGGCCAACGTCCTGACTTTC,CASSKGQGNPGANVLTF
TRBJ1-2,TRBV6-5,.,.,TGTGCCAGCGCCTCGACCGGGGGCTACACCTTC,CASASTGGYTF
TRBJ2-1,TRBV21-1,.,.,TGTGCCAGCAGCAACCCCGGGACAGGCCCCTACAATGAGCAGTTCTTC,CASSNPGTGPYNEQFF
TRBJ1-1,TRBV6-6,TRBD1,.,TGTGCCAGTGGGGACAGGATGAACACTGAAGCTTTCTTT,CASGDRMNTEAFF
TRBJ2-4,TRBV7-2,.,.,TGTGCCAGCAGCTTAAGACAGCAAAACATTCAGTACTTC,CASSLRQQNIQYF
TRBJ1-2,TRBV20-1,TRBD1,.,TGCAGTGCTAGTGGTGACAGGGATAGCTATGGCTACACCTTC,CSASGDRDSYGYTF
TRBJ2-7,TRBV6-5,TRBD1,.,TGTGCCAGCAGTACAGGGGGCGTCGGAACCTACGAGCAGTACTTC,CASSTGGVGTYEQYF
TRBJ1-2,TRBV9,.,.,TGTGCCAGCAGCGTAAGGGGATATGGCTACACCTTC,CASSVRGYGYTF
TRBJ1-2,TRBV15,TRBD1,.,TGTGCCACCAGCAAAATAACAGGGGGCTCTAACTATGGCTACACCTTC,CATSKITGGSNYGYTF
TRBJ2-7,TRBV5-6,.,.,TGTGCCAGCAGCTTGCCCCAGGTGGGGTACGAGCAGTACTTC,CASSLPQVGYEQYF
TRBJ2-2,TRBV29-1,TRBD1,.,TGCAGCGTTAGCAGGGGGCAAAACACCGGGGAGCTGTTTTTT,CSVSRGQNTGELFF
TRBJ2-7,TRBV6-5,.,.,TGTGCCAGCAGTTCTGGGACCGCCGAAAGAAAGCAGTACTTC,CASSSGTAERKQYF